The rows below give T cell receptor beta chains drawn from one sample of a study of cytomegalovirus exposure and HLA in healthy donors. Libraries were prepared by immunoSEQ multiplex PCR; TCRdb keeps only in-frame clonotypes and omits some of them. The profile shows some 160,000 clones, over 70% of them singletons. Sequenced input: PBMCs. These receptors originate from a man aged 35-49 years in good health and CMV-seronegative. Both conserved end residues are part of each CDR3. The D gene is left open where the match is weak. Size is omitted from some rows. Given values are once, few, many or a class for expanded clones.

CDR3 length: 15; D gene: TRBD2; V gene: TRBV5-1; J gene: TRBJ2-7; clone size: -; CDR3 protein: CASSLSSGGPTEQYF; CDR3 DNA: TGCGCCAGCAGCCTCTCCAGCGGGGGGCCAACCGAGCAGTACTTC
CDR3 length: 15; D gene: TRBD2; V gene: TRBV2; J gene: TRBJ2-3; clone size: -; CDR3 protein: CASSGTSGYTDTQYF; CDR3 DNA: TGTGCCAGCAGTGGGACTAGCGGGTACACAGATACGCAGTATTTT
CDR3 length: 15; D gene: -; V gene: TRBV5-1; J gene: TRBJ1-5; clone size: -; CDR3 protein: CASSLGAGRNQPQHF; CDR3 DNA: TGCGCCAGCAGCTTGGGGGCAGGCCGCAATCAGCCCCAGCATTTT
CDR3 length: 14; D gene: TRBD1; V gene: TRBV5-4; J gene: TRBJ1-4; clone size: -; CDR3 protein: CASSPGDRGTKLFF; CDR3 DNA: TGTGCCAGCAGCCCTGGGGACAGGGGTACGAAACTGTTTTTT
CDR3 length: 9; D gene: -; V gene: TRBV12-5; J gene: TRBJ1-5; clone size: -; CDR3 protein: CAINQPQHF; CDR3 DNA: TGTGCTATAAATCAGCCCCAGCATTTT
CDR3 length: 15; D gene: -; V gene: TRBV6-6; J gene: TRBJ1-5; clone size: -; CDR3 protein: CASSHTGIGNQPQHF; CDR3 DNA: TGTGCCAGCAGCCACACAGGGATTGGCAATCAGCCCCAGCATTTT
CDR3 length: 17; D gene: TRBD2; V gene: TRBV5-4; J gene: TRBJ2-1; clone size: -; CDR3 protein: CASRNGTSGTKYNEQFF; CDR3 DNA: TGTGCCAGCAGAAATGGGACTAGCGGGACAAAATACAATGAGCAGTTCTTC
CDR3 length: 13; D gene: -; V gene: TRBV2; J gene: TRBJ2-1; clone size: -; CDR3 protein: CASSEGVGDNRLF; CDR3 DNA: TGTGCCAGCAGTGAGGGGGTTGGGGACAATCGTCTCTTC
CDR3 length: 13; D gene: TRBD1; V gene: TRBV29-1; J gene: TRBJ2-1; clone size: few; CDR3 protein: CSVGTGGYNEQFF; CDR3 DNA: TGCAGCGTTGGGACAGGGGGCTACAATGAGCAGTTCTTC
CDR3 length: 13; D gene: -; V gene: TRBV6-5; J gene: TRBJ1-2; clone size: few; CDR3 protein: CASSELGEDGYTF; CDR3 DNA: TGTGCCAGCAGCGAACTCGGGGAAGATGGCTACACCTTC
CDR3 length: 16; D gene: -; V gene: TRBV6-5; J gene: TRBJ1-6; clone size: -; CDR3 protein: CASSYIPGDQKTPLHF; CDR3 DNA: TGTGCCAGCAGTTACATCCCAGGGGATCAAAAAACACCCCTCCACTTT
CDR3 length: 16; D gene: TRBD1; V gene: TRBV5-1; J gene: TRBJ2-7; clone size: -; CDR3 protein: CASSEAPSQGRDEQYF; CDR3 DNA: TGCGCCAGCAGCGAAGCACCTTCACAGGGGCGGGACGAGCAGTACTTC
CDR3 length: 15; D gene: TRBD2; V gene: TRBV30; J gene: TRBJ2-2; clone size: -; CDR3 protein: CAWSLIAGVTGELFF; CDR3 DNA: TGTGCCTGGAGCCTGATAGCGGGAGTGACCGGGGAGCTGTTTTTT
CDR3 length: 13; D gene: -; V gene: TRBV7-2; J gene: TRBJ2-5; clone size: -; CDR3 protein: CASSLAAGETQYF; CDR3 DNA: TGTGCCAGCAGCTTAGCAGCGGGAGAGACCCAGTACTTC
CDR3 length: 13; D gene: -; V gene: TRBV12-5; J gene: TRBJ1-1; clone size: -; CDR3 protein: CASAEPPRAEAFF; CDR3 DNA: TGTGCTAGTGCCGAACCTCCGAGGGCGGAGGCTTTCTTT
CDR3 length: 14; D gene: -; V gene: TRBV18; J gene: TRBJ2-2; clone size: -; CDR3 protein: CASSPGSRTGELFF; CDR3 DNA: TGTGCCAGCTCCCCCGGGAGCCGCACCGGGGAGCTGTTTTTT
CDR3 length: 15; D gene: -; V gene: TRBV9; J gene: TRBJ2-7; clone size: -; CDR3 protein: CASSVEAGISYEQYF; CDR3 DNA: TGTGCCAGCAGCGTAGAAGCAGGCATCTCCTACGAGCAGTACTTC
CDR3 length: 15; D gene: TRBD2; V gene: TRBV5-1; J gene: TRBJ2-3; clone size: -; CDR3 protein: CASSLSGGAVHTQYF; CDR3 DNA: TGCGCCAGCAGCTTGAGCGGGGGGGCAGTACATACGCAGTATTTT
CDR3 length: 13; D gene: -; V gene: TRBV18; J gene: TRBJ2-7; clone size: -; CDR3 protein: CASSPGPGNEQYF; CDR3 DNA: TGTGCCAGCTCACCTGGCCCGGGGAACGAGCAGTACTTC
CDR3 length: 14; D gene: TRBD1; V gene: TRBV7-9; J gene: TRBJ1-2; clone size: -; CDR3 protein: CASSSGTEKGGYTF; CDR3 DNA: TGTGCCAGCAGCTCAGGGACAGAGAAAGGGGGCTACACCTTC
CDR3 length: 14; D gene: -; V gene: TRBV5-6; J gene: TRBJ2-7; clone size: -; CDR3 protein: CASSLRGVTYEQYF; CDR3 DNA: TGTGCCAGCAGCTTAAGGGGCGTCACCTACGAGCAGTACTTC
CDR3 length: 16; D gene: TRBD1; V gene: TRBV14; J gene: TRBJ2-3; clone size: -; CDR3 protein: CASSQGGTGRADTQYF; CDR3 DNA: TGTGCCAGCAGCCAAGGGGGGACAGGGCGAGCAGATACGCAGTATTTT
CDR3 length: 15; D gene: -; V gene: TRBV7-9; J gene: TRBJ1-5; clone size: -; CDR3 protein: CASSLGTLTGQPQHF; CDR3 DNA: TGTGCCAGCAGCCTTGGGACACTAACAGGTCAGCCCCAGCATTTT
CDR3 length: 15; D gene: -; V gene: TRBV6-1; J gene: TRBJ1-2; clone size: few; CDR3 protein: CASSEAGEWSYGYTF; CDR3 DNA: TGTGCCAGCAGTGAAGCCGGGGAGTGGAGCTATGGCTACACCTTC
CDR3 length: 15; D gene: TRBD1; V gene: TRBV7-2; J gene: TRBJ2-7; clone size: -; CDR3 protein: CASSLRGQVESRQYF; CDR3 DNA: TGTGCCAGCAGCTTAAGGGGGCAGGTCGAGAGCAGGCAGTACTTC
CDR3 length: 18; D gene: TRBD1; V gene: TRBV4-1; J gene: TRBJ1-2; clone size: few; CDR3 protein: CASSHVLRDRGRNYGYTF; CDR3 DNA: TGCGCCAGCAGCCACGTTCTCCGGGACAGGGGACGAAACTATGGCTACACCTTC
CDR3 length: 12; D gene: -; V gene: TRBV7-8; J gene: TRBJ1-1; clone size: -; CDR3 protein: CASSLGRGNAFF; CDR3 DNA: TGTGCCAGCAGCTTAGGACGGGGGAACGCTTTCTTT
CDR3 length: 17; D gene: TRBD1; V gene: TRBV27; J gene: TRBJ1-1; clone size: -; CDR3 protein: CASSLKGQGSMNTEAFF; CDR3 DNA: TGTGCCAGCAGTTTGAAGGGACAGGGAAGCATGAACACTGAAGCTTTCTTT
CDR3 length: 16; D gene: TRBD2; V gene: TRBV7-2; J gene: TRBJ2-1; clone size: -; CDR3 protein: CASSTFSGGLNNEQFF; CDR3 DNA: TGTGCCAGCAGCACCTTTAGCGGGGGGCTAAATAATGAGCAGTTCTTC
CDR3 length: 17; D gene: TRBD1; V gene: TRBV4-3; J gene: TRBJ2-3; clone size: -; CDR3 protein: CASSHDIRDSSTDTQYF; CDR3 DNA: TGCGCCAGCAGCCATGATATCCGGGACAGCAGCACAGATACGCAGTATTTT
CDR3 length: 14; D gene: TRBD1; V gene: TRBV30; J gene: TRBJ1-6; clone size: few; CDR3 protein: CAWSGDRGGSPLHF; CDR3 DNA: TGTGCCTGGAGTGGCGACAGGGGAGGTTCACCCCTCCACTTT
CDR3 length: 15; D gene: -; V gene: TRBV5-1; J gene: TRBJ1-1; clone size: -; CDR3 protein: CASSPRGRLNTEAFF; CDR3 DNA: TGCGCCAGCAGCCCCCGAGGTAGGCTGAACACTGAAGCTTTCTTT
CDR3 length: 13; D gene: TRBD1; V gene: TRBV2; J gene: TRBJ2-1; clone size: -; CDR3 protein: CASIRRGNAKQFF; CDR3 DNA: TGTGCCAGCATCCGCAGGGGGAACGCCAAGCAGTTCTTC
CDR3 length: 16; D gene: TRBD1; V gene: TRBV9; J gene: TRBJ2-7; clone size: few; CDR3 protein: CASSASSGTGGGEQYF; CDR3 DNA: TGTGCCAGCAGTGCCTCGTCTGGGACAGGGGGCGGCGAGCAGTACTTC